This is a list of T cell receptor beta chains from one sample in a study of blood T cell repertoires in COVID-19. The assay was immunoSEQ multiplex PCR, and TCRdb's table has in-frame clones only and misses some. The data hold about 240,000 clones, with around 84% observed a single time. Input material: peripheral blood. The receptors were sampled from a woman aged 18-29 years with acute or convalescent COVID-19. CDR3s include the opening cysteine and the closing phenylalanine or tryptophan. The D gene is left open where the match is weak. Clone sizes are given selectively: once, few, many, or a class where the clone is expanded.

j_call d_call clone_size v_call cdr3_nt cdr3_aa
TRBJ2-7 TRBD1 . TRBV19 TGTGCCAGTACCCCGGGACAGGGGGGCTACGAGCAGTACTTC CASTPGQGGYEQYF
TRBJ2-1 . . TRBV9 TGTGCCAGCAGCCCCTGGGGGGGCTCGATAAAATACAATGAGCAGTTCTTC CASSPWGGSIKYNEQFF
TRBJ1-2 . few TRBV14 TGTGCCAGCAGCGACAGCTATGGCTACACCTTC CASSDSYGYTF
TRBJ2-4 . . TRBV5-4 TGTGCCAGCAGCTTAGTTAGCGAAAACATTCAGTACTTC CASSLVSENIQYF
TRBJ2-1 TRBD2 . TRBV11-2 TGTGCCAGCAGCGGCCACGGGACTAACCGTAATGAGCAGTTCTTC CASSGHGTNRNEQFF
TRBJ1-2 . . TRBV2 TGTGCCAGCAGTGAAGTCTCTAACTATGGCTACACCTTC CASSEVSNYGYTF
TRBJ2-4 . . TRBV19 TGTGCCAGTAGTATAGAAACCAGGCTCCCTAACATTCAGTACTTC CASSIETRLPNIQYF
TRBJ2-5 . . TRBV5-1 TGCGCCAGCAGCTTCGGACTGGGAGAGACCCAGTACTTC CASSFGLGETQYF
TRBJ1-3 TRBD1 . TRBV3-1/TRBV3-2 TGTGCCAGCAGCCTAACAGGGGGTTCTGGAAACACCATATATTTT CASSLTGGSGNTIYF
TRBJ2-7 TRBD1 . TRBV7-2 TGTGCCAGCAGCTTATGGGGGAAGGGACAGGGATCCTACGAGCAGTACTTC CASSLWGKGQGSYEQYF
TRBJ2-7 . once TRBV6-5 TGTGCCAGCAGCACCTGGGGGGACGAGCAGTACTTC CASSTWGDEQYF
TRBJ1-5 . . TRBV7-9 TGTGCCAGCAGCTTAGCGTGGGCAGGAGACAGTAATCAGCCCCAGCATTTT CASSLAWAGDSNQPQHF
TRBJ2-7 . . TRBV5-1 TGCGCCAGCAACCCCGATAGCTCCTACGAGCAGTACTTC CASNPDSSYEQYF
TRBJ1-5 . many TRBV2 TGTGCCAGCAGTGTTGGGGCGGTAACGAGGAGCAATCAGCCCCAGCATTTT CASSVGAVTRSNQPQHF
TRBJ1-2 . . TRBV2 TGTGCCAGCAGTGAATGGGGGGGGTATGGCTACACCTTC CASSEWGGYGYTF
TRBJ1-6 . . TRBV28 TGTGCCAGCAGTTTATGGAGAGACGATAGACAGACCAAATACTATAATTCACCCCTCCACTTT CASSLWRDDRQTKYYNSPLHF
TRBJ1-5 . once TRBV18 TGTGCCAGCTCACCAAAATATAATAGCAATCAGCCCCAGCATTTT CASSPKYNSNQPQHF
TRBJ2-5 TRBD1 few TRBV5-1 TGCGCCAGCAGCTACCGACAGGGGGCGCTCGCAGAGACCCAGTACTTC CASSYRQGALAETQYF
TRBJ2-3 . . TRBV19 TGTGCCAGTAATAAGGGGGTAGGATACACAGATACGCAGTATTTT CASNKGVGYTDTQYF
TRBJ2-1 TRBD2 . TRBV11-2 TGTGCCAGCAGGATACTAAGCGGGAGGAGGGATGAGCAGTTCTTC CASRILSGRRDEQFF
TRBJ1-5 . . TRBV11-2 TGTGCCAGCAGCTCCAACAGCGGAAATCAGCCCCAGCATTTT CASSSNSGNQPQHF
TRBJ2-3 TRBD2 medium-sized TRBV5-1 TGCGCCAGCAGCCCGGGGACTAGGTCAGATACGCAGTATTTT CASSPGTRSDTQYF
TRBJ2-1 . . TRBV30 TGTGCCTGGAGTGCGACTGCAAATGAGCAGTTCTTC CAWSATANEQFF
TRBJ2-7 . . TRBV13 TGTGCCAGCAGCGCCCGACTAGAATACGAGCAGTACTTC CASSARLEYEQYF
TRBJ2-7 TRBD1 few TRBV19 TGTGCCACCCTAAAGGGACAGGGTTACGAGCAGTACTTC CATLKGQGYEQYF
TRBJ2-7 . . TRBV2 TGTGCCAGCAGTCTCGTCCGGCAGGCAGGTTTCTTC CASSLVRQAGFF
TRBJ2-2 . . TRBV15 TGTGCCACCAGCAACCCGGACAAGAACACCGGGGAGCTGTTTTTT CATSNPDKNTGELFF
TRBJ2-1 . once TRBV20-1 TGCAGTGCTAGTTCCGGTACGAGGGCCTACAATGAGCAGTTCTTC CSASSGTRAYNEQFF
TRBJ1-2 . . TRBV19 TGTGCCAGTGAGAGAACAGGGCGGGGGGTCTATGGCTACACCTTC CASERTGRGVYGYTF
TRBJ2-7 TRBD2 . TRBV7-2 TGTGCCAGCAGCTTAGGAGCGGGAGACCCGGCCGAGCAGTACTTC CASSLGAGDPAEQYF
TRBJ1-5 TRBD1 . TRBV19 TGTGCCAGTAGAGGTCCGGGACAGAATCAGCCCCAGCATTTT CASRGPGQNQPQHF
TRBJ2-3 . . TRBV28 TGTGCCAGCAGTTTCAGGGGTTCGAGCACAGATACGCAGTATTTT CASSFRGSSTDTQYF
TRBJ2-1 TRBD2 . TRBV15 TGTGCCACCAGCGCCGTAGGGGCGGGAGGACTTAATGAGCAGTTCTTC CATSAVGAGGLNEQFF
TRBJ2-1 TRBD2 . TRBV18 TGTGCCAGCTCACCCATACTAGCGGATTCCTACAATGAGCAGTTCTTC CASSPILADSYNEQFF
TRBJ2-3 TRBD2 . TRBV7-2 TGTGCCAGCAGCTTAGATCTAGCGGGAGATTGGGATACGCAGTATTTT CASSLDLAGDWDTQYF
TRBJ2-1 TRBD2 . TRBV5-1 TGCGCCAGCAGCTTCGGAGGGAGGGGCGATGAGCAGTTCTTC CASSFGGRGDEQFF
TRBJ1-3 . . TRBV5-6 TGTGCCAGCAGCTTACAAACAGGGAACTCTGGAAACACCATATATTTT CASSLQTGNSGNTIYF
TRBJ2-2 TRBD2 . TRBV6-1 TGTGCCAGCAGTGAACCCTCCCTATCTAGCGGGAGTTCCACCGGGGAGCTGTTTTTT CASSEPSLSSGSSTGELFF
TRBJ2-2 TRBD2 . TRBV18 TGTGCCAGCTCACCAAACCTGTTGCCGGGGACTAGCGGGAGTACCGGGGAGCTGTTTTTT CASSPNLLPGTSGSTGELFF
TRBJ2-7 . . TRBV30 TGTGCCTGGAGTGTACGTTGGAACACAGCCTCCTACGAGCAGTACTTC CAWSVRWNTASYEQYF
TRBJ2-1 TRBD2 . TRBV27 TGTGCCAGCAGTATCCTAGCGGGAGATGGTGAGCAGTTCTTC CASSILAGDGEQFF
TRBJ2-5 . few TRBV18 TGTGCCAGCTCACCTGAACGGGAGACCCAGTACTTC CASSPERETQYF
TRBJ2-7 . few TRBV29-1 TGCAGCGTTAGGGCGGGCCCCTACGAGCAGTACTTC CSVRAGPYEQYF
TRBJ2-7 TRBD1 . TRBV23-1 TGCGCCAGCAGTCCCACGAATGCGGACAGGGACGAGCAGTACTTC CASSPTNADRDEQYF
TRBJ2-1 TRBD2 few TRBV27 TGTGCCAGCAGCTCCATGACTAGCGGATCTACCTACAATGAGCAGTTCTTC CASSSMTSGSTYNEQFF
TRBJ1-2 TRBD1 . TRBV6-5 TGTGCCAGCACCGGGGACAGGGCTTCAGACGGCTACACCTTC CASTGDRASDGYTF
TRBJ2-5 TRBD1 . TRBV29-1 TGCAGCGTTGTTAGGACAGGAGAACGAGGGACCCAGTACTTC CSVVRTGERGTQYF
TRBJ2-7 TRBD1 few TRBV19 TGTGCCAGTAGTAGAAAGGACAGGGGGAACGAGCAGTACTTC CASSRKDRGNEQYF
TRBJ1-2 . . TRBV7-2 TGTGCCAGCAGCCCGCACAACTGGGATAACAGGGTGGGTGGCTACACCTTC CASSPHNWDNRVGGYTF
TRBJ2-5 TRBD1 . TRBV15 TGTGCCACCAGCAGTGGACAGGGTGGAGAGACCCAGTACTTC CATSSGQGGETQYF
TRBJ2-1 TRBD2 . TRBV6-2/TRBV6-3 TGTGCCAGCAGTCCCGGGACTAGTATTACAGGGCCTACTTTGAATGAGCAGTTCTTC CASSPGTSITGPTLNEQFF
TRBJ2-3 . . TRBV6-2/TRBV6-3 TGTGCCAGCAGTACGCCCCAGGGAAAGGCCCATCCTACGCAGTATTTT CASSTPQGKAHPTQYF
TRBJ2-2 TRBD1 few TRBV28 TGTGCCAGCAGTGGATCGACAGGGTTTGGGAACACCGGGGAGCTGTTTTTT CASSGSTGFGNTGELFF
TRBJ2-7 TRBD1 . TRBV7-7 TGTGCTAGCAGCTTGTTCCAGGGGGCCTCCTACGAGCAGTACTTC CASSLFQGASYEQYF
TRBJ2-2 . . TRBV7-3 TGTGCCAGCAGCTTGTTTTTATATGGGGAGCTGTTTTTT CASSLFLYGELFF